Shown below are 10 T cell receptor beta chains from a single sample sequenced in a study of CD8 T cells in Susac syndrome. RNA, at about 0.45 to 1 ug, was reverse transcribed with random hexamers. TCRdb used MiXCR to reprocess the immunoSEQ multiplex PCR reads, holding one entry per CDR3 protein. The sample consists of more than 100,000 distinct CDR3 sequences, around 80% of them appearing once. The sample was CD8+ T cells from PBMCs. The receptors derive from a human donor with multiple sclerosis.

The chain recombines TRBV20-1 with TRBJ1-1; TRBD1 might be the D (6 bases). V gave up 6 bases and J gave up 0 bases, with 20 bases separating them. Germline V gene data show CDR1 as DFQATT and CDR2 as SNEGSKA (reference sequence). The length of the CDR3 is 16 residues. The DNA for the CDR3 is TGCAGTGCAGGCGTCAGGGGAAGCAGAATGAACACTGAAGCTTTCTTT. Translating gives CSAGVRGSRMNTEAFF.

The genes are TRBV7-9 and TRBJ1-5; TRBD1 is a possible D gene (5 bases). The CDR3 is made up of 15 amino acids. Trimming took off 5 bases at V and 5 bases at J, with 16 bases between the two ends. In germline, CDR1 is SEHNR, CDR2 FQNEAQ (reference sequence). The CDR3, as DNA: TGTGCCAGCAGCCCTGTGATGGGGGGTGATCAGCCCCAGCATTTT. This encodes CASSPVMGGDQPQHF.

The chain recombines TRBV15 with TRBJ2-2; D perhaps matches TRBD2 (5 bases). This CDR3 has 16 residues. V shed 0 bases and J shed 2 bases, with 10 bases lying between them. Germline-derived CDR1 and CDR2 are LNHNV and YYDKDF (reference sequence). CDR3 protein: CATSRDGSVNTGELFF. The CDR3 DNA reads as TGTGCCACCAGCAGAGATGGTAGCGTTAACACCGGGGAGCTGTTTTTT.

V is TRBV6-2 or TRBV6-3 and J is TRBJ2-2; D is uncertain. The germline gives CDR1 MNHEY, CDR2 SVGEGT. Trimming removed 4 bases from V and 7 bases from J, with 22 bases in between. This CDR3 spans 17 amino acids. This CDR3 reads CASSSELSSWKYGELFF. The CDR3 DNA reads TGTGCCAGCAGTTCCGAACTCTCCTCTTGGAAATACGGGGAGCTGTTTTTT.

This clonotype was seen a single time. CDR3 DNA sequence: TGTGCCAGCAATCCAGGGGGGTCCTATGGCTACACCTTC. Protein product: CASNPGGSYGYTF. The chain combines TRBV27 with TRBJ1-2; 7 bases match TRBD1. CDR1 and CDR2 from the germline V gene are MNHEY and SMNVEV (reference sequence). CDR3 size: 13 residues. V lost 7 bases and J lost 4; bases outside the gene matches: 6.

V and J are TRBV20-1 and TRBJ2-1; 8 bases line up with TRBD2. Trimming at V came to 0 bases and at J to 7 bases, leaving 11 bases not matched to a gene. The germline V gene encodes CDR1 DFQATT and CDR2 SNEGSKA (reference sequence). The CDR3 sequence is 16 residues long. This CDR3 is CSARDKSSGRMNEQFF. The DNA for the CDR3 is TGCAGTGCTAGAGATAAGTCAAGCGGGAGAATGAATGAGCAGTTCTTC.

The V and J genes are TRBV6-5 and TRBJ2-2; D is unresolved. This CDR3 comprises 13 residues. From germline, CDR1 is MNHEY and CDR2 SVGAGI. V was cut by 0 bases and J by 13 bases, with 12 bases left in between. This CDR3 reads CASSYSIRAVLFF. CDR3 bases: TGTGCCAGCAGTTACTCGATTAGGGCGGTGCTGTTTTTT.

The rearrangement links TRBV7-9 to TRBJ2-7; D uncertain. This CDR3 region has 14 residues. Trimming pared 5 bases from V and 4 bases from J, leaving 15 bases between. Germline V gene lookup returns CDR1 SEHNR and CDR2 FQNEAQ (reference sequence). This CDR3 is CASSPPERAYEQYV. The CDR3 DNA follows: TGTGCCAGCAGCCCCCCCGAGCGCGCTTACGAGCAGTACGTC.

This sequence joins TRBV7-6 and TRBJ2-7; D remains unclear. The CDR3 covers 14 residues. The V end lost 2 bases, the J end lost 6 bases, and 14 bases lay between the germline ends. Germline CDR1 reads SGHVS; CDR2 reads FNYEAQ. CDR3 DNA: TGTGCCAGCAGCTTATCTGAGTCTTCGGGCGAGCAGTACTTC. Translated, it gives CASSLSESSGEQYF. Using reference TRBV7-6 and TRBJ2-7 for the parts outside the CDR3, the full variable domain is GAGVSQSPRYKVTKRGQDVALRCDPISGHVSLYWYRQALGQGPEFLTYFNYEAQQDKSGLPNDRFSAERPEGSISTLTIQRTEQRDSAMYRCASSLSESSGEQYFGPGTRLTVT.

The CDR3 here is CASSQGTGGYYGYTF. CDR3 nucleotides: TGCGCCAGCAGCCAAGGGACAGGCGGGTACTATGGCTACACCTTC. The chain joins TRBV4-1 to TRBJ1-2, with TRBD1 matching over 7 bases. The CDR3 is 15 amino acids. Losses at the gene ends were 1 base for V and 3 bases for J; bases not matched to a gene: 5. Germline loops: CDR1 MGHRA, CDR2 YSYEKL.